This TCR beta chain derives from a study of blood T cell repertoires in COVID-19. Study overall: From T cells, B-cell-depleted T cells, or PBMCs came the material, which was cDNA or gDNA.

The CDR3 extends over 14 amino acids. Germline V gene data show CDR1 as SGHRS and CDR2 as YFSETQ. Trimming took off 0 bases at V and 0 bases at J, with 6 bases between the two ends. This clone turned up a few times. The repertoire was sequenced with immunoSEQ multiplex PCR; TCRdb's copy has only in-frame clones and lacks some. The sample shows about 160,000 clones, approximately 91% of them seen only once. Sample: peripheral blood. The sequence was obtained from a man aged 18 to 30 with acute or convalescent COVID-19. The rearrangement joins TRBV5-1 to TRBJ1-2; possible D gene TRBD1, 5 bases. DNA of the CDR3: TGCGCCAGCAGCTTGGGACAGCCTAACTATGGCTACACCTTC. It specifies CASSLGQPNYGYTF. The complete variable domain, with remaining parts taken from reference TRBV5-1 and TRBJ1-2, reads KAGVTQTPRYLIKTRGQQVTLSCSPISGHRSVSWYQQTPGQGLQFLFEYFSETQRNKGNFPGRFSGRQFSNSRSEMNVSTLELGDSALYLCASSLGQPNYGYTFGSGTRLTVV.